The entry below gives a single T cell receptor beta chain sequence along with its context. Its antigen is not identified. This sample was included in a study of cytomegalovirus exposure and HLA in healthy donors. Study results and caveats: There were a few CMV-associated chains whose specificity for CMV antigens was confirmed in vitro. According to a later analysis, TCR clusters from the first cohort tended to co-occur in the 90 to 150 validation repertoires.

The method was immunoSEQ multiplex PCR; TCRdb's version includes in-frame clones alone and lacks a portion of them. The sample yields under 300,000 clones, 86% seen once. Germline loops: CDR1 SGHDT, CDR2 YYEEEE. This CDR3 comprises 12 residues. With 0 bases removed from V and 6 bases from J, the gap between germline ends came to 6 bases. The specimen was PBMCs. This TCR derives from a woman between 18 and 29 years old in good health and CMV-seronegative. The chain has TRBV5-6 and TRBJ1-1; D is undetermined. The DNA for the CDR3 is TGTGCCAGCAGCTTGGGGAGGGCTGAAGCTTTCTTT. Encoded protein: CASSLGRAEAFF.